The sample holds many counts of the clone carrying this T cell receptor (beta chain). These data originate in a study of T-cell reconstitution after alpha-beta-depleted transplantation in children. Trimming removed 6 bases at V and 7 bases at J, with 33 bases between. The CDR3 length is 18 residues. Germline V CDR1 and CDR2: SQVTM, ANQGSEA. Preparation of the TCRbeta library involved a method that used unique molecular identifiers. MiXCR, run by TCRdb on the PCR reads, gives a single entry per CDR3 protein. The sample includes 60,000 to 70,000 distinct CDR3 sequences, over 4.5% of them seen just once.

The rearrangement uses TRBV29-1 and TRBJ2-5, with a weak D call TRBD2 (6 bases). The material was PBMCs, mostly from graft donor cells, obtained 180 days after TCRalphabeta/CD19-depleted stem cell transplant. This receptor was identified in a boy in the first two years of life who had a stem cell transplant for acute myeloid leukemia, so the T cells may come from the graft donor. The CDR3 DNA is TGCAGCGTAAATTCCAGACGCCGCGATGGACTCCCGGAGGGGACCCAGTACTTC. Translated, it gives CSVNSRRRDGLPEGTQYF.